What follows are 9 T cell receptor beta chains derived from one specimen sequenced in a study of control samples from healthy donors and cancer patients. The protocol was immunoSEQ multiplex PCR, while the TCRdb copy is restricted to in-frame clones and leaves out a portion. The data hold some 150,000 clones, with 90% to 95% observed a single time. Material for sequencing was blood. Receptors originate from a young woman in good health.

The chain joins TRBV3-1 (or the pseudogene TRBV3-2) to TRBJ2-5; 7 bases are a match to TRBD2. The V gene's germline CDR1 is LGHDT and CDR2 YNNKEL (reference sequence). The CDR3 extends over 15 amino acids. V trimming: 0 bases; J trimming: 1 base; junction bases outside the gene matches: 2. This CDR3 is CASSQDGGGQETQYF. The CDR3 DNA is TGTGCCAGCAGCCAAGATGGCGGGGGCCAAGAGACCCAGTACTTC.

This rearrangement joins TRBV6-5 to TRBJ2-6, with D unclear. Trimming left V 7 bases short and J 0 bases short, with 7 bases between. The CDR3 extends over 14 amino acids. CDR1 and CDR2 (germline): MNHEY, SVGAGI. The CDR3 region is CASIRNSGANVLTF. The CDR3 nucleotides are TGTGCCAGCATTAGGAACTCTGGGGCCAACGTCCTGACTTTC.

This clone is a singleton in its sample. The CDR3: CASSPPSNEQFF. The DNA of the CDR3 is TGTGCCAGCAGTCCCCCTAGCAATGAGCAGTTCTTC. V and J are TRBV27 and TRBJ2-1; no clear D gene. This CDR3 has 12 amino acids. Per germline, CDR1 MNHEY and CDR2 SMNVEV (reference sequence). V gave up 5 bases and J gave up 6 bases, with 8 bases separating them.

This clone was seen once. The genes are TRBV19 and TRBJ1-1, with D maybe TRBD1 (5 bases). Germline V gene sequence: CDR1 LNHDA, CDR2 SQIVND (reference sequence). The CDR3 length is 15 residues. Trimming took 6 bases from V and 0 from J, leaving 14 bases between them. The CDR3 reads CASRHKRQMNTEAFF. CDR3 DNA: TGTGCCAGTAGACATAAACGACAGATGAACACTGAAGCTTTCTTT. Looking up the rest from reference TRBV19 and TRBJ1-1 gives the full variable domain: DGGITQSPKYLFRKEGQNVTLSCEQNLNHDAMYWYRQDPGQGLRLIYYSQIVNDFQKGDIAEGYSVSREKKESFPLTVTSAQKNPTAFYLCASRHKRQMNTEAFFGQGTRLTVV.

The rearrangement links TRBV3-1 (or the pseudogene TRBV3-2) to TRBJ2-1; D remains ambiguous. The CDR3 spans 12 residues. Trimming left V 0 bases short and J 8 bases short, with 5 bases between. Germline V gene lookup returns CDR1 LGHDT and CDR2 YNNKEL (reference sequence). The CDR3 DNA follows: TGTGCCAGCAGCCAAGATTTAGATGAGCAGTTCTTC. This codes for CASSQDLDEQFF.

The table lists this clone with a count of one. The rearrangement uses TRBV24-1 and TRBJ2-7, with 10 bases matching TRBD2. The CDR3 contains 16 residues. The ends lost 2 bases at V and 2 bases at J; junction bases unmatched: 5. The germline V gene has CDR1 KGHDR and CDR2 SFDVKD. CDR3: CATSDSRTSGAYEQYF. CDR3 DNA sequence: TGTGCCACCAGTGATTCTCGGACTAGCGGAGCCTACGAGCAGTACTTC.

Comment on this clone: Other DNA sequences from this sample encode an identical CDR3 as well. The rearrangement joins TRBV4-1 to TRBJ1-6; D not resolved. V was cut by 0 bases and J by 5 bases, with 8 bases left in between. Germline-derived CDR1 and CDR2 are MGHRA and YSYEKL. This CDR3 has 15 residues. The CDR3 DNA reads TGCGCCAGCAGCCAAGATCGGCAGGATAATTCACCCCTCCACTTT. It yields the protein CASSQDRQDNSPLHF.

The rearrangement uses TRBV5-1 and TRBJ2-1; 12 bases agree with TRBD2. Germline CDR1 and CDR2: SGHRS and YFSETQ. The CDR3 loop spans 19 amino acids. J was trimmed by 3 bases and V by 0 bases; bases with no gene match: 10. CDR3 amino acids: CASSLAGLAGSRVYNEQFF. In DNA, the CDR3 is TGCGCCAGCAGCTTGGCCGGACTAGCGGGAAGTCGAGTCTACAATGAGCAGTTCTTC.

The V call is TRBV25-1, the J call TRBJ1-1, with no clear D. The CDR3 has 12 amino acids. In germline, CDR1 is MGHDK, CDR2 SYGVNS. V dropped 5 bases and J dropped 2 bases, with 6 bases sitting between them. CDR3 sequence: CASSQDNTEAFF. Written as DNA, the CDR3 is TGTGCCAGCAGTCAGGACAACACTGAAGCTTTCTTT.